This T cell receptor beta chain originates from a study of CD4 T cells in relation to SARS-CoV-2 and coronaviruses. General study findings and limits: Memory recall responses, not primary responses primed in culture, are what the assay detects.

For this clone: Its antigen is not known.

V trimming: 0 bases; J trimming: 3 bases; junction bases outside the gene matches: 7. The CDR3 consists of 16 residues. Germline V gene sequence: CDR1 SGDLS, CDR2 YYNGEE. Before the COVID-19 pandemic, during about 2011-2019, CD4+ T cells were taken from unexposed donors. Sequencing used immunoSEQ multiplex PCR; TCRdb keeps in-frame clones, though not all of them. The sample holds about 59,000 clones, roughly 88% seen once. The sample consisted of memory CD4+ T cells from PBMCs. The chain carries TRBV9 and TRBJ2-3, with 7 bases matching TRBD2. The TCR originated in a human donor in good health. CDR3 coding DNA: TGTGCCAGCAGCGTAGCCGCGGGAGTCCGAACAGATACGCAGTATTTT. Amino acids: CASSVAAGVRTDTQYF.